This T cell receptor beta chain appears in the sequencing data of a study of T cell changes during pregnancy in multiple sclerosis. This CDR3 spans 16 amino acids. V was trimmed by 0 bases and J by 2 bases, leaving 12 bases between them. CDR1 is LGHNA and CDR2 is YNFKEQ in the germline V gene. Repertoires were generated with immunoSEQ multiplex PCR, while TCRdb's copy carries only in-frame clones and drops some. This sample has about 44,000 clones, with roughly nine tenths found just once. The J gene is TRBJ2-3, the V gene TRBV4-2; D gene unclear. This TCR was sampled from a female donor with multiple sclerosis, enrolled in a pregnancy study. This specimen consisted of CD4+ T cells from peripheral blood mononuclear cells, obtained after pregnancy. CDR3 nucleotide sequence: TGTGCCAGCAGCCAAGATCCCGGAGTGGTCACAGATACGCAGTATTTT. Its translation: CASSQDPGVVTDTQYF.